Each of the 13 T cell receptor beta chains below was sequenced from the same sample in a study of CD8 T cells in ankylosing spondylitis. TCRdb ran MiXCR on the 5' RACE reads and lists one entry per CDR3 protein. This sample has some 26,000 distinct CDR3 sequences, with approximately 16% found just once. The specimen sequenced was blood. The receptors originated from a male donor with ankylosing spondylitis or in good health (not recorded which).

This clonotype showed up just a few times. This rearrangement joins TRBV2 to TRBJ2-7, with D unclear. There are 14 residues in the CDR3. Per germline, CDR1 SNHLY and CDR2 FYNNEI. V gave up 7 bases and J gave up 7 bases, with 20 bases separating them. CDR3 sequence reads: CASKNTPSWGEQYV. The CDR3 nucleotides are TGTGCCAGCAAGAACACTCCCTCCTGGGGAGAGCAGTACGTC.

A single count supports this clonotype. The V gene is TRBV11-2, the J gene TRBJ2-3, with no clear D. This CDR3 is 14 amino acids long. V lost 5 bases, J lost 2 bases, and 11 bases lay in between. Germline CDR1 reads SGHAT; CDR2 reads FQNNGV. CDR3 in amino acids: CASSDPGLTDTQYF. The CDR3 region has the DNA TGTGCCAGCAGCGACCCGGGCCTCACAGATACGCAGTATTTT.

This clonotype came up many times. The chain employs TRBV5-1 and TRBJ2-3, with D possibly TRBD2 on 6 matching bases. Germline V gene data show CDR1 as SGHRS and CDR2 as YFSETQ. The CDR3 contains 13 residues. V was trimmed by 0 bases and J by 4 bases, leaving 6 bases between them. The CDR3 protein is CASSLGEADTQYF. The CDR3, as DNA: TGCGCCAGCAGCTTGGGGGAGGCAGATACGCAGTATTTT. Using reference TRBV5-1 and TRBJ2-3 for the parts outside the CDR3, the full variable domain is KAGVTQTPRYLIKTRGQQVTLSCSPISGHRSVSWYQQTPGQGLQFLFEYFSETQRNKGNFPGRFSGRQFSNSRSEMNVSTLELGDSALYLCASSLGEADTQYFGPGTRLTVL.

The V gene is TRBV28, the J gene TRBJ2-1; possible D gene TRBD1, 6 bases. CDR1 and CDR2 (germline): MDHEN, SYDVKM. V gave up 3 bases and J gave up 7 bases, with 16 bases separating them. CDR3 length: 15 amino acids. The CDR3 DNA reads as TGTGCCAGCAGTTTGATGGGTCAAGGGGGAAATGAGCAGTTCTTC. Protein sequence: CASSLMGQGGNEQFF.

The CDR3 DNA sequence: TGCGCCAGCAGCCAAGCGGGGCTGAGCACCGGGGAGCTGTTTTTT. Its translation: CASSQAGLSTGELFF. The rearrangement uses TRBV4-3 and TRBJ2-2; either TRBD1 or TRBD2 may fit D (5 bases each). Per the germline V gene, CDR1 is LGHNA and CDR2 is YSLEER. Between the trimmed V and J ends, which lost 1 base and 4 bases, there was a span of 10 bases. The CDR3 spans 15 residues.

The chain links TRBV14 to TRBJ2-2; 9 bases align to TRBD1. The trim removed 5 bases at V and 4 bases at J, leaving 2 bases unmatched. This CDR3 spans 14 amino acids. Germline V gives CDR1 SGHDN, CDR2 FVKESK. The CDR3 is CASSLDRGTGELFF. The DNA for the CDR3 is TGTGCCAGCAGCTTGGACAGGGGCACCGGGGAGCTGTTTTTT.

The sample holds many counts of this clonotype. This sequence joins TRBV7-2 and TRBJ2-3, with D uncertain. CDR1 is SGHTA, CDR2 FQGNSA, per germline. Between the trimmed V and J ends, which lost 5 bases and 2 bases, there was a span of 5 bases. This CDR3 contains 12 residues. CDR3 loop: CASSPYTDTQYF. CDR3 nucleotide sequence: TGTGCCAGCAGCCCGTACACAGATACGCAGTATTTT.

The chain employs TRBV20-1 and TRBJ2-1; 13 nucleotides align to TRBD2. The V segment lost 3 bases and the J segment 7 bases; nucleotides outside the gene matches: 9. This CDR3 has 16 amino acids. Germline CDR1 DFQATT, CDR2 SNEGSKA (reference sequence). The CDR3, as DNA: TGCAGTGCTAGCTCCGGACTAGCGGGAGTTCAGAATGAGCAGTTCTTC. This translates into CSASSGLAGVQNEQFF.

The CDR3 sequence is CASSTRSYEQYV. CDR3 in DNA: TGTGCCAGCAGTACCCGTAGCTACGAGCAGTACGTC. The chain combines TRBV12-3 or TRBV12-4 with TRBJ2-7; D gene unclear. The germline V and J ends were trimmed by 5 bases and 3 bases, with 8 bases remaining between them. The CDR3 runs 12 residues.

This clonotype was observed many times. The chain combines TRBV4-3 with TRBJ2-1, with TRBD2 matching 8 bases. The V gene's germline CDR1 is LGHNA and CDR2 YSLEER. Trimming removed 2 bases from V and 4 bases from J; junction bases left unmatched: 10. The CDR3 is made up of 17 amino acids. Here the CDR3 DNA reads TGCGCCAGCAGCCAATTTAGGGGAGCGGGAGCATACAATGAGCAGTTCTTC. It codes for CASSQFRGAGAYNEQFF.

The table lists this clonotype with a few counts. The rearrangement joins TRBV29-1 to TRBJ2-1; D might be TRBD1 (6 bases). Germline CDR1 SQVTM, CDR2 ANQGSEA. This CDR3 contains 15 residues. V gave up 4 bases and J gave up 0 bases, with 13 bases separating them. CDR3 in DNA: TGCAGCGTTGCGTGGGGGCTCAGCTCCTACAATGAGCAGTTCTTC. Its protein is CSVAWGLSSYNEQFF.

This clonotype was recorded many times. This sequence joins TRBV7-9 and TRBJ2-5; D gene ambiguous. From germline, CDR1 is SEHNR and CDR2 FQNEAQ (reference sequence). The CDR3 spans 12 residues. The ends were cut back, 5 bases at V and 5 bases at J, with 9 bases in the middle. DNA of the CDR3: TGTGCCAGCAGCCCCGTTAGGGAGACCCAGTACTTC. It is translated as CASSPVRETQYF.

This clonotype came up many times. V is TRBV7-2 and J is TRBJ2-5; 7 bases line up with TRBD1. The junction had 1 base not matched to a gene; V was cut back by 1 base and J by 5 bases. CDR1 and CDR2 (germline): SGHTA, FQGNSA. The CDR3 runs 13 residues. CDR3 in DNA: TGTGCCAGCAGCTTAGGAGGGGGCGAGACCCAGTACTTC. Amino acids: CASSLGGGETQYF.